This T cell receptor beta chain was recorded in a study of blood T cell repertoires in COVID-19. Background on the study: Sites across the United States, Italy and Spain contributed samples from acute and convalescent COVID-19. T cells, B-cell-depleted T cells, or PBMCs provided the cDNA or gDNA that served as material.

Original analysis: Amplification with reference gene primers provided the estimates of nucleated cell counts. TCRdb keeps only in-frame clones here, not all; method: immunoSEQ multiplex PCR. The DNA gave D and trimming, while V, J and clone size come from that table. The sample yields 100,000 to 140,000 clones, approximately 84% seen once. The sample holds many counts of this clone. Germline loops: CDR1 SNHLY, CDR2 FYNNEI. The V gene lost 6 bases and the J gene lost 3 bases, with 33 bases spanning the gap. The CDR3 length is 21 residues. This chain connects TRBV2 to TRBJ2-1, with a weak D call TRBD1 (6 bases). The sample comprised peripheral blood. The TCR originated in a human donor in a cohort sampled during active COVID-19. The DNA of the CDR3 is TGTGCCAGCAGGGCCGTTCCCGGGACACCACACGGAACTGTTATCTACAATGAGCAGTTCTTC. As protein: CASRAVPGTPHGTVIYNEQFF. The whole variable domain, filled in from reference TRBV2 and TRBJ2-1, reads EPEVTQTPSHQVTQMGQEVILRCVPISNHLYFYWYRQILGQKVEFLVSFYNNEISEKSEIFDDQFSVERPDGSNFTLKIRSTKLEDSAMYFCASRAVPGTPHGTVIYNEQFFGPGTRLTVL.